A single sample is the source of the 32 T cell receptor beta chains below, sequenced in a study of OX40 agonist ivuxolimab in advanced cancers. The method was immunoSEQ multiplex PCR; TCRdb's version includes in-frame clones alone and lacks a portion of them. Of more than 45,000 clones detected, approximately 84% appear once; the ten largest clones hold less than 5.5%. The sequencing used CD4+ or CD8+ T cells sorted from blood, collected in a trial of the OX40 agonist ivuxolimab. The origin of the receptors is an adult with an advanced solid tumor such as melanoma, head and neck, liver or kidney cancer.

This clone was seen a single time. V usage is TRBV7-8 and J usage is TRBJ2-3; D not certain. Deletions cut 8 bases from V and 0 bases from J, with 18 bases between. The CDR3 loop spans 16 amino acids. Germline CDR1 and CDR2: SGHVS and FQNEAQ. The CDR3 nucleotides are TGTGCCAGCGCTCCTTATGGGTTAACTAGCACAGATACGCAGTATTTT. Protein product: CASAPYGLTSTDTQYF.

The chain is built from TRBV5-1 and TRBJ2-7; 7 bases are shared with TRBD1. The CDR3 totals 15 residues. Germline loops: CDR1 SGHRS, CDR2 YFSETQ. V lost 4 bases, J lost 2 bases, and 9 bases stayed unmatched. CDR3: CASSTGTAATYEQYF. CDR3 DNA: TGCGCCAGCAGCACCGGGACAGCGGCAACCTACGAGCAGTACTTC. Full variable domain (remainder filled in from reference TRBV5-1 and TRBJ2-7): KAGVTQTPRYLIKTRGQQVTLSCSPISGHRSVSWYQQTPGQGLQFLFEYFSETQRNKGNFPGRFSGRQFSNSRSEMNVSTLELGDSALYLCASSTGTAATYEQYFGPGTRLTVT.

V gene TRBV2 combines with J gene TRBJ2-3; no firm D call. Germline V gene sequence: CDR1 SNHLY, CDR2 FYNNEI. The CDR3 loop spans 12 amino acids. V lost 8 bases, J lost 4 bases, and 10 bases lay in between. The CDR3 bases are TGTGCCAGCGAAACGACTGCAGATACGCAGTATTTT. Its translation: CASETTADTQYF.

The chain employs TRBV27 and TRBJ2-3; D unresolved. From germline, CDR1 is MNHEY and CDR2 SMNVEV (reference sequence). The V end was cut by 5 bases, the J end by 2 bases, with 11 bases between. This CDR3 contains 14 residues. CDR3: CASSGLGSTDTQYF. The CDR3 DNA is TGTGCCAGCAGTGGTCTGGGATCCACAGATACGCAGTATTTT.

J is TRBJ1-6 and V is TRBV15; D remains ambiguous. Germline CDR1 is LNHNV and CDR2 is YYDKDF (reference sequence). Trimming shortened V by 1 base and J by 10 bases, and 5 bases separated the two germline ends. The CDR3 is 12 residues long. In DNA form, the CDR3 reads TGTGCCACCAGCAGAGTTGGATCACCCCTCCACTTT. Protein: CATSRVGSPLHF.

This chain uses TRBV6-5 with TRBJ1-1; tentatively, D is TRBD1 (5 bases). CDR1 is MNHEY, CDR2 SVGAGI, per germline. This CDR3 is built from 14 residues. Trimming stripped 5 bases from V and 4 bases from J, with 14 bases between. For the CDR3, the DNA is TGTGCCAGCAGTCCTCAACTGGGGGTCACTGAAGCTTTCTTT. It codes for CASSPQLGVTEAFF.

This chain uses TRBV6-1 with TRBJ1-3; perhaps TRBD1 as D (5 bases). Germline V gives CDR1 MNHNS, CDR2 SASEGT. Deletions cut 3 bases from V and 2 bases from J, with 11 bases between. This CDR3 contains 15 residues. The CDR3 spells CASSEGGFPGNTIYF. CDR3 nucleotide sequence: TGTGCCAGCAGTGAGGGGGGGTTTCCTGGAAACACCATATATTTT.

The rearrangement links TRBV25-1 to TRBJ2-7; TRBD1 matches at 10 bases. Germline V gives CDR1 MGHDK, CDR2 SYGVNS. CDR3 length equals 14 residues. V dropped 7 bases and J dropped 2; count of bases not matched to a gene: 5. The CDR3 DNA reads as TGTGCCAGCACCGGGACAGGGGCCACCTACGAGCAGTACTTC. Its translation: CASTGTGATYEQYF.

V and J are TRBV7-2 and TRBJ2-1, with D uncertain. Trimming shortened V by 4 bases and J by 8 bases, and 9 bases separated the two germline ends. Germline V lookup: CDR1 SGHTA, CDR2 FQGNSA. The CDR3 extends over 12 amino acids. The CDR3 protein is CASSSPQDEQFF. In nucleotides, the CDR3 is TGTGCCAGCAGCTCCCCTCAGGATGAGCAGTTCTTC.

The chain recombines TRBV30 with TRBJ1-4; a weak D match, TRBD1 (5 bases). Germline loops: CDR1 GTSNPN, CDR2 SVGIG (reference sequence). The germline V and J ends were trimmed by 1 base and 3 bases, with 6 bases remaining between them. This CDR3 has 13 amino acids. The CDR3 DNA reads TGTGCCTGGAGTGGACAGCCTAATGAAAAACTGTTTTTT. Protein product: CAWSGQPNEKLFF.

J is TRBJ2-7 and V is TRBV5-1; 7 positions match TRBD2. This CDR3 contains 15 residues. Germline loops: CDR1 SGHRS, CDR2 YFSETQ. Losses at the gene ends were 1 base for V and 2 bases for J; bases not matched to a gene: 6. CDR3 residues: CASSLWAGDPYEQYF. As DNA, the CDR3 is TGCGCCAGCAGCTTGTGGGCGGGAGACCCCTACGAGCAGTACTTC.

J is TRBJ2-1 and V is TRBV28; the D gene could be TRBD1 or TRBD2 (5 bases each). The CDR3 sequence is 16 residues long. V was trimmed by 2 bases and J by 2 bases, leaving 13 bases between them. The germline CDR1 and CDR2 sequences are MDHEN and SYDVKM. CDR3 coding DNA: TGTGCCAGCAGTTTAACGGTCTGGGGACCCTACAATGAGCAGTTCTTC. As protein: CASSLTVWGPYNEQFF. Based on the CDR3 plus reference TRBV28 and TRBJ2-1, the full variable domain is DVKVTQSSRYLVKRTGEKVFLECVQDMDHENMFWYRQDPGLGLRLIYFSYDVKMKEKGDIPEGYSVSREKKERFSLILESASTNQTSMYLCASSLTVWGPYNEQFFGPGTRLTVL.

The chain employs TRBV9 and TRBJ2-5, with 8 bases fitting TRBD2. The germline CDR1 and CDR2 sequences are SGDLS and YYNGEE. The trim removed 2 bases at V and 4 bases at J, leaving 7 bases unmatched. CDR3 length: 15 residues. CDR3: CASSVGGTSPETQYF. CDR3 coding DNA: TGTGCCAGCAGCGTCGGGGGGACTAGTCCAGAGACCCAGTACTTC.

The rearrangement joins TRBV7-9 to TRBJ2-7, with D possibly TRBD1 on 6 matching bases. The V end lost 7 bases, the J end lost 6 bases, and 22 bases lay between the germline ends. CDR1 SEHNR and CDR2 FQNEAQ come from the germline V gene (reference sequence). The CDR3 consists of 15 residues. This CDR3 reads CASNAIQGGKVEQYF. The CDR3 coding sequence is TGTGCCAGCAACGCAATTCAAGGGGGTAAGGTCGAGCAGTACTTC.

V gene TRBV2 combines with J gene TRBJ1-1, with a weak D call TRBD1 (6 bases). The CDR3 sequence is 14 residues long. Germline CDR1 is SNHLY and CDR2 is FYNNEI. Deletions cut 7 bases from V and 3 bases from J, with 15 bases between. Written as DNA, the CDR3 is TGTGCCAGCACTATTAACAGGGAGGACACTGAAGCTTTCTTT. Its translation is CASTINREDTEAFF.

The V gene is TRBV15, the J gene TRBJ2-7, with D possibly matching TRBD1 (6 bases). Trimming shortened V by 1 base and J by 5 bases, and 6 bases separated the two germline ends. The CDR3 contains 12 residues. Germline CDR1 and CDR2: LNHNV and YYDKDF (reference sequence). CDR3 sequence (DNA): TGTGCCACCAGCAGAGGACAGGACGAGCAGTACTTC. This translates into CATSRGQDEQYF.

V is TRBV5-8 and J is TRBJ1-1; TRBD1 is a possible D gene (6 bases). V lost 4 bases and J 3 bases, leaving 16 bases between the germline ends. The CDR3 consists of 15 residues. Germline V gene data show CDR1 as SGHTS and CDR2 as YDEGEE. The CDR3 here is CASSDFDRRDTEAFF. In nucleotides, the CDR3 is TGTGCCAGCAGCGATTTCGACAGGAGGGACACTGAAGCTTTCTTT.

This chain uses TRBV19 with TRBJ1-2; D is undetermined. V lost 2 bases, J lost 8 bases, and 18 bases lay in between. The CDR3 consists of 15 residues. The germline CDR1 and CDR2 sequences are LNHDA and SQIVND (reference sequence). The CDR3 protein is CASSITVQSTGGYTF. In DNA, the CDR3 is TGTGCCAGTAGTATAACTGTGCAATCTACGGGGGGCTACACCTTC.

CDR3 amino acids: CATAGGYGSYEQYF. The CDR3 DNA reads TGTGCCACAGCGGGAGGATATGGCTCCTACGAGCAGTACTTC. This chain links TRBV15 with TRBJ2-7, with 9 bases aligning to TRBD2. V trimming: 9 bases; J trimming: 0 bases; junction bases outside the gene matches: 6. CDR1 and CDR2 (germline): LNHNV, YYDKDF (reference sequence). There are 14 residues in the CDR3.

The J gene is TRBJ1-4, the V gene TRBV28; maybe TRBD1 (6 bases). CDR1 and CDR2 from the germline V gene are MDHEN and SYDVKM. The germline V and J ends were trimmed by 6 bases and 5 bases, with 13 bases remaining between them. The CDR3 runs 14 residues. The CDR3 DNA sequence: TGTGCCAGCAGCCTTCCGGGACAAAATGAAAAACTGTTTTTT. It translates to CASSLPGQNEKLFF.

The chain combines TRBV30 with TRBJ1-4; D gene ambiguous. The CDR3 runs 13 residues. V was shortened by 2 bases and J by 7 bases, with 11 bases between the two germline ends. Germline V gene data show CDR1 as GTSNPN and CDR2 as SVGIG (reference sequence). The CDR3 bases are TGTGCCTGGAGTTTAACAGATACTGAAAAACTGTTTTTT. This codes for CAWSLTDTEKLFF.

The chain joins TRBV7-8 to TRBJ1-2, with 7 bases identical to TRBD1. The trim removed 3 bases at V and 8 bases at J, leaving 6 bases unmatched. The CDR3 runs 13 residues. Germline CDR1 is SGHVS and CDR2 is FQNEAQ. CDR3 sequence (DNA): TGTGCCAGCAGCTTGACAGGGTGGCGGGGCTACACCTTC. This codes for CASSLTGWRGYTF.

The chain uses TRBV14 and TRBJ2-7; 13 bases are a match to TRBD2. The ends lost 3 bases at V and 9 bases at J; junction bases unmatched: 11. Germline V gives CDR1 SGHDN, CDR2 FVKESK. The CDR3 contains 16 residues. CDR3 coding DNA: TGTGCCAGCAGCCACCGTGGACTAGCGGGGGTTCGTAGGCAGTACTTC. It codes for CASSHRGLAGVRRQYF.

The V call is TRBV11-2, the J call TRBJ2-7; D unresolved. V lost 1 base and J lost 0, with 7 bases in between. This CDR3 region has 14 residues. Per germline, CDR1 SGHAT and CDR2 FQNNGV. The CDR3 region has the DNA TGTGCCAGCAGCTTAGCTGCCAACTCCTACGAGCAGTACTTC. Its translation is CASSLAANSYEQYF.

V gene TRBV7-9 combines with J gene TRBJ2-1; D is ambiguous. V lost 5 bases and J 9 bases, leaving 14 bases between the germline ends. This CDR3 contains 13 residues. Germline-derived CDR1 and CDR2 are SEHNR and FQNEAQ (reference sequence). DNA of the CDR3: TGTGCCAGCAGCCTAAAGAGGTGGGGTGAGCAGTTCTTC. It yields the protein CASSLKRWGEQFF.

The CDR3 is CASSPGLNQPQHF. CDR3 coding DNA: TGTGCCAGCAGTCCAGGGTTAAATCAGCCCCAGCATTTT. This chain links TRBV6-4 with TRBJ1-5; D is perhaps TRBD1 (5 bases). The CDR3 length is 13 residues. The germline gives CDR1 MRHNA, CDR2 SNTAGT. V lost 5 bases and J lost 4, with 9 bases in between.

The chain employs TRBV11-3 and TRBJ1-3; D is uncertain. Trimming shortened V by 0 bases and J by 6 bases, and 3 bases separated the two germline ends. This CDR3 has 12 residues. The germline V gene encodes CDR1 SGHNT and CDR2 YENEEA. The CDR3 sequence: CASSLDLNTIYF. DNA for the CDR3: TGTGCCAGCAGCTTAGATCTAAACACCATATATTTT.

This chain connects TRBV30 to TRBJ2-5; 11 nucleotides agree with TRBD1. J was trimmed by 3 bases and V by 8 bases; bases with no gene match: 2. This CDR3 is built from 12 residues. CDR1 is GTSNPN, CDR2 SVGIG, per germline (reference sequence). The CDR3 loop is CAQGQGEETQYF. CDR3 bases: TGTGCCCAGGGACAGGGGGAAGAGACCCAGTACTTC. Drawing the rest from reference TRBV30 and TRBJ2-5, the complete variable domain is SQTIHQWPATLVQPVGSPLSLECTVEGTSNPNLYWYRQAAGRGLQLLFYSVGIGQISSEVPQNLSASRPQDRQFILSSKKLLLSDSGFYLCAQGQGEETQYFGPGTRLLVL.

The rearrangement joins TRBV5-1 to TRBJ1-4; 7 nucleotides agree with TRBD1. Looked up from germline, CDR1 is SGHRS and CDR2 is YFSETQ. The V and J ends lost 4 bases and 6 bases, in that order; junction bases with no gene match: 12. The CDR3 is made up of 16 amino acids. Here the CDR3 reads CASSPSWDSGDEKLFF. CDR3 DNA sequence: TGCGCCAGCAGCCCCAGCTGGGACAGCGGGGATGAAAAACTGTTTTTT.

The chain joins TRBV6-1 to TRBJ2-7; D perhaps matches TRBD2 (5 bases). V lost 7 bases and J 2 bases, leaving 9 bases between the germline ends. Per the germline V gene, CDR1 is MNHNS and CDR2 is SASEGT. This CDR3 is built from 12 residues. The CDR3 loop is CASTGFPYEQYF. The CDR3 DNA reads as TGTGCCAGCACGGGATTTCCCTACGAGCAGTACTTC.

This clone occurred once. In nucleotides, the CDR3 is TGCGCCAGCAGCTTGACCTTTAGGGAGCAGTACTTC. The encoded protein is CASSLTFREQYF. The rearrangement joins TRBV5-1 to TRBJ2-7; D gene uncertain. The CDR3 totals 12 residues. Germline V gene data show CDR1 as SGHRS and CDR2 as YFSETQ. Trimming took off 1 base at V and 7 bases at J, with 9 bases between the two ends.

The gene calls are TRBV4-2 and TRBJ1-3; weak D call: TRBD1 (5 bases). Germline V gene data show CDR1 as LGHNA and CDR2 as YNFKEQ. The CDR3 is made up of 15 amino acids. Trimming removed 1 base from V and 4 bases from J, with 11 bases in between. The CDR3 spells CASSQVGGAGNTIYF. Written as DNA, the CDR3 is TGTGCCAGCAGCCAAGTCGGAGGGGCCGGAAACACCATATATTTT.